This T cell receptor (beta chain) derives from a study of T-cell memory formation after mild COVID-19 (dated by TCRdb to the early 2020s). For context, the study as a whole: Most TCR sequence clusters were specific to one of the two donors. The cohort comprised two young, previously healthy adult volunteers, one female and one male. Longitudinal TCRalpha and TCRbeta repertoire sequencing tracked T-cell clones expanding and contracting after mild COVID-19 in two donors. On the study overall, not on this receptor specifically: Contracting CD4+ clones were found mainly in CM and EM memory subsets, while CD8+ clones were enriched in EMRA. Some responding clones were detected in pre-infection memory, suggesting pre-existing cross-reactive memory T cells joined the SARS-CoV-2 response. From day 15 to 85, contracting clones showed balanced CD4/CD8 phenotypes, whereas a second wave of clones that expanded from day 15 to 37 leaned towards CD4+. Only two mild cases were covered by the study, and larger cohorts that include severe cases with pre-infection samples were considered necessary. The second-wave clones that peaked on day 37 were not confirmed to be SARS-CoV-2 specific.

PBMCs were isolated by Ficoll-Paque density gradient centrifugation. Reads for this sample came from an Illumina NovaSeq 6000. TCRalpha and TCRbeta cDNA libraries were built by 5'RACE with constant-segment primers, adding sample barcodes and unique molecular identifiers. RNA was extracted from every sample with Trizol reagent. Library amplification was performed in two PCR steps, and a second sample barcode and Illumina TruSeq adapters were introduced in the second step. Libraries were sequenced on an Illumina NovaSeq with 2 x 150 bp paired-end reads. For the original study's pipeline: With migec v1.2.7, reads were demultiplexed and then collapsed into UMI-guided consensus sequences. Using mixcr v2.1.11, UMI consensuses were aligned to TRA and TRB V and J templates and then assembled into clonotypes. A clonotype was counted as expanded or contracted only when both edgeR and NoisET called the clonotype significant, with the noise models trained on biological replicates. For edgeR calls, the thresholds were a false discovery rate-adjusted p below 0.01 and a log2 fold-change of 1. As an exploratory analysis of dynamics, PCA with hierarchical clustering was applied to max-normalized trajectories of the 1000 most abundant clonotypes. The CD4 or CD8 phenotype of responding clones was assigned using the separately sequenced CD4+ and CD8+ repertoires. TCRdb passed the public sequencing reads through fastp at Q25 and MiXCR, retaining productive beta sequences. Under each unique CDR3 protein, matching rows form one entry showing the most common genes and DNA. The V and J calls were determined by TCRdb, not by the authors. The sample records 350,000 or so distinct CDR3 sequences, 20% to 25% of which are singletons. Together, the top ten hold 20% to 25% of the sample.

About this clonotype itself: The antigen this receptor binds is unknown. Per-base quality was not reported, and no clone a single base away is much larger than it.

The clonotype originates from a man younger than 35 who had mild COVID-19 (a few samples of this study predate the infection). The sample titles of this study are shuffled in the database, so cell type and time point are left out; the donor was told from shared clones. Sequencing used PBMCs or a T cell subset sorted from them (not recorded which).

The base sequence is TGTGCCATCATGGTGGGGACGAACACCGGGGAGCTGTTTTTT. This sequence encodes CAIMVGTNTGELFF. Rearrangement joined TRBV10-3 to TRBJ2-2, with the D gene not confidently named. The CDR3, from cysteine to phenylalanine, totals 14 residues. Only CDR3 DNA remains: 42 bases, in frame from the first base. Cut back by 7 bases and 0 bases, the V and J ends lie 9 bases apart. Sequences ENHRY (CDR1) and SYGVKD (CDR2) are obtained from the germline V gene.